These 18 T cell receptor beta chains were sequenced from one sample in a study of OX40 agonist ivuxolimab in advanced cancers. The method was the immunoSEQ multiplex PCR assay. The table comes from immuneACCESS by way of TCRdb, which keeps in-frame sequences with V and J called. Part of the clones is missing from these tables; in studies checked, under half for an unresolved V gene and the rest for unknown reasons. The sample contains about 66,000 clones, less than 90% of them found a single time. Roughly 0.67% of the sample belongs to the ten largest clones. Sequenced material: CD4+ or CD8+ T cells sorted from blood, taken in a trial of the OX40 agonist ivuxolimab. These receptors were collected from an adult with an advanced solid tumor such as melanoma, head and neck, liver or kidney cancer.

The rearrangement joins TRBV18 to TRBJ2-3, with a possible D match to TRBD2 (5 bases). The CDR3 length is 15 residues. Germline loops: CDR1 KGHSH, CDR2 LQKENI. The V gene lost 2 bases and the J gene lost 2 bases, with 11 bases spanning the gap. The CDR3 region is CASSPMRAPTDTQYF. The CDR3 region has the DNA TGTGCCAGCTCACCAATGCGGGCCCCCACAGATACGCAGTATTTT.

This clone was recorded only once. The chain has TRBV5-1 and TRBJ2-2; possible D gene TRBD1, 5 bases. The CDR3 is 14 amino acids. CDR1 SGHRS and CDR2 YFSETQ come from the germline V gene. Trimming pared 0 bases from V and 5 bases from J, leaving 8 bases between. The CDR3 reads CASSLDAGTGELFF. Written as DNA, the CDR3 is TGCGCCAGCAGCTTGGATGCAGGGACCGGGGAGCTGTTTTTT.

This clone occurred a few times. CDR3 DNA: TGCGCCAGCAGCTTGGCAAATTCGATAGCGGGAGGGGGAGAGACCCAGTACTTC. The encoded protein is CASSLANSIAGGGETQYF. This chain connects TRBV5-1 to TRBJ2-5; 11 bases are shared with TRBD2. There are 18 residues in the CDR3. Germline trimming cut 0 bases from V and 4 bases from J; bases unmatched to any gene: 11. CDR1 is SGHRS and CDR2 is YFSETQ in the germline V gene.

This sequence joins TRBV11-2 and TRBJ2-5; 9 nucleotides line up with TRBD1. The J call may be mistaken, given a closer DNA end match to TRBJ2-7. Germline loops: CDR1 SGHAT, CDR2 FQNNGV. The CDR3 has 18 residues. The DNA of the CDR3 is TGTGCCAGCAGCTTAGGGATGACAGGGGGGCTCTTGTCCTACGAGCAGTACTTC. Its protein product is CASSLGMTGGLLSYEQYF.

This chain uses TRBV7-2 with TRBJ2-2; D gene uncertain. The germline gives CDR1 SGHTA, CDR2 FQGNSA. Trimming left V 1 base short and J 7 bases short, with 7 bases between. The length of the CDR3 is 13 residues. This chain's CDR3 is CASSLGWGGELFF. Written as DNA, the CDR3 is TGTGCCAGCAGCTTAGGGTGGGGCGGGGAGCTGTTTTTT.

This chain links TRBV4-2 with TRBJ1-1, with D possibly being TRBD1 (5 bases). The CDR3 runs 14 residues. Trimming pared 3 bases from V and 1 base from J, leaving 9 bases between. Germline values: CDR1 LGHNA, CDR2 YNFKEQ. CDR3 in amino acids: CASSQDTGNTEAFF. DNA for the CDR3: TGTGCCAGCAGCCAGGATACAGGGAACACTGAAGCTTTCTTT.

Points on this clone: Other DNA sequences in the sample encode the same CDR3. The V gene is TRBV5-1, the J gene TRBJ2-7; 8 bases line up with TRBD2. The CDR3 consists of 14 residues. The V segment lost 4 bases and the J segment 1 base; nucleotides outside the gene matches: 4. Germline V gene sequence: CDR1 SGHRS, CDR2 YFSETQ. CDR3 amino acids: CASSRTSGSYEQYF. The CDR3 DNA reads as TGCGCCAGCAGCCGAACTAGCGGTTCCTACGAGCAGTACTTC.

The gene calls are TRBV11-2 and TRBJ2-7; D may match TRBD1 or TRBD2 (5 bases each). This CDR3 is 16 amino acids long. Germline V gives CDR1 SGHAT, CDR2 FQNNGV. Trimming removed 4 bases at V and 0 bases at J, with 16 bases between. The CDR3 DNA is TGTGCCAGCAGCTCCGAGGCCGGGGCGGCCTCCTACGAGCAGTACTTC. It yields the protein CASSSEAGAASYEQYF.

This rearrangement joins TRBV4-2 to TRBJ1-2; D unclear. Germline V CDR1 and CDR2: LGHNA, YNFKEQ. The CDR3 totals 12 residues. V was trimmed by 4 bases and J by 1 base, leaving 4 bases between them. Written as DNA, the CDR3 is TGTGCCAGCAGCCTCCTTAACTATGGCTACACCTTC. It translates to CASSLLNYGYTF.

The chain employs TRBV5-1 and TRBJ1-6, with TRBD1 as a possible D gene (5 bases). This CDR3 comprises 15 residues. V lost 4 bases to trimming and J lost 4 bases, with 12 bases between them. Germline V lookup: CDR1 SGHRS, CDR2 YFSETQ. CDR3 sequence: CASSLAGVYNSPLHF. The DNA for the CDR3 is TGCGCCAGCAGCCTGGCGGGGGTTTATAATTCACCCCTCCACTTT.

J is TRBJ1-1 and V is TRBV7-9; no clear D. There are 14 residues in the CDR3. V was cut by 5 bases and J by 3 bases, with 13 bases left in between. Germline assignment: CDR1 SEHNR and CDR2 FQNEAQ (reference sequence). The CDR3 nucleotides are TGTGCCAGCAGCGCCTCAATCTCTTACACTGAAGCTTTCTTT. As protein: CASSASISYTEAFF.

This chain uses TRBV5-1 with TRBJ2-1; 10 bases line up with TRBD2. CDR1 is SGHRS and CDR2 is YFSETQ in the germline V gene. The CDR3 has 15 residues. J gave up 6 bases and V 0 bases, and 3 bases lay outside the gene matches. In DNA form, the CDR3 reads TGCGCCAGCAGCTTGGGACTAGCGGGCGTCAATGAGCAGTTCTTC. It translates to CASSLGLAGVNEQFF.

The chain uses TRBV6-5 and TRBJ2-3; a weak D match, TRBD1 (6 bases). Trimming cost V 6 bases and J 2 bases, with 12 bases left between them. The CDR3 contains 14 residues. Germline V gene data show CDR1 as MNHEY and CDR2 as SVGAGI. The CDR3 sequence: CASSLRDTTDTQYF. DNA of the CDR3: TGTGCCAGCAGCCTCCGGGACACCACAGATACGCAGTATTTT.

This clone was seen once. CDR3 region: CASKGSGRDTDTQYF. CDR3 nucleotide sequence: TGTGCCAGTAAGGGTAGCGGGAGGGACACAGATACGCAGTATTTT. V and J are TRBV6-1 and TRBJ2-3, with 11 bases that match TRBD2. The CDR3 has 15 residues. Unmatched junction bases numbered 7, after V lost 9 bases and J lost 2 bases. The germline V gene has CDR1 MNHNS and CDR2 SASEGT.

J is TRBJ2-2 and V is TRBV15, with TRBD1 matching 7 bases. The length of the CDR3 is 17 residues. CDR1 LNHNV and CDR2 YYDKDF come from the germline V gene (reference sequence). V gave up 0 bases and J gave up 5 bases; unmatched junction bases: 9. The CDR3 here is CATSRDPTGVKTGELFF. The CDR3 DNA reads TGTGCCACCAGCAGAGATCCCACAGGGGTAAAAACCGGGGAGCTGTTTTTT. The variable domain in full, with the rest retrieved from reference TRBV15 and TRBJ2-2, is DAMVIQNPRYQVTQFGKPVTLSCSQTLNHNVMYWYQQKSSQAPKLLFHYYDKDFNNEADTPDNFQSRRPNTSFCFLDIRSPGLGDTAMYLCATSRDPTGVKTGELFFGEGSRLTVL.

This clone was observed once. This sequence joins TRBV19 and TRBJ2-2, with a weak D call TRBD2 (6 bases). The CDR3 length is 15 residues. Germline loops: CDR1 LNHDA, CDR2 SQIVND (reference sequence). The V and J ends lost 8 bases and 12 bases respectively, with 25 bases between them. The CDR3 DNA follows: TGTGCCAGTTTTGTCTTGGGACTTCGGGGTGGGAAGCTGTTTTTT. Residues: CASFVLGLRGGKLFF.

This rearrangement joins TRBV7-3 to TRBJ2-5; 7 bases are shared with TRBD1. There are 13 residues in the CDR3. The V gene's germline CDR1 is SGHTA and CDR2 FQGTGA. The ends lost 5 bases at V and 4 bases at J; junction bases unmatched: 4. CDR3 residues: CASSLGQRETQYF. CDR3 coding DNA: TGTGCCAGCAGCCTGGGACAGCGAGAGACCCAGTACTTC.

This chain uses TRBV5-4 with TRBJ2-3; 7 bases map to TRBD1. J gave up 3 bases and V 3 bases, and 4 bases lay outside the gene matches. CDR1 is SGHNT and CDR2 is YYREEE in the germline V gene (reference sequence). The length of the CDR3 is 14 residues. CDR3 protein: CASSWGQRTDTQYF. DNA for the CDR3: TGTGCCAGCAGCTGGGGACAGAGGACAGATACGCAGTATTTT. Full variable domain (outside the CDR3, taken from reference TRBV5-4 and TRBJ2-3): ETGVTQSPTHLIKTRGQQVTLRCSSQSGHNTVSWYQQALGQGPQFIFQYYREEENGRGNFPPRFSGLQFPNYSSELNVNALELDDSALYLCASSWGQRTDTQYFGPGTRLTVL.